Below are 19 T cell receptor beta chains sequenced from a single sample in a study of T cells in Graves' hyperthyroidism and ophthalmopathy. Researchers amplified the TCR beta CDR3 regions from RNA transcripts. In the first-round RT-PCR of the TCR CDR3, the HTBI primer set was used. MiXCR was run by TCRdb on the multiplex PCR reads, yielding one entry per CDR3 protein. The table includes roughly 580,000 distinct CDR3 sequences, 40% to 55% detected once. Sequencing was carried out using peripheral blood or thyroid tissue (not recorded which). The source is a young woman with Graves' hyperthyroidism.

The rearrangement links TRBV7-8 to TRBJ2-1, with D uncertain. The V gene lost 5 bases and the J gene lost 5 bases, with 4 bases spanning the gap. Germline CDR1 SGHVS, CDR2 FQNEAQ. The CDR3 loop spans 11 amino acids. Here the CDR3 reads CASSPHNEQFF. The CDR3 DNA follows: TGTGCCAGCAGCCCACACAATGAGCAGTTCTTC.

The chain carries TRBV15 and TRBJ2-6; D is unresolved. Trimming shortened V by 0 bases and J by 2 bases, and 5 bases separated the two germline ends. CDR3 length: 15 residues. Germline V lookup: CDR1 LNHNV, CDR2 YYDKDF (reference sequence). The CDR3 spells CATSRDRAGANVLTF. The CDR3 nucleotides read TGTGCCACCAGCAGAGATCGGGCTGGGGCCAACGTCCTGACTTTC.

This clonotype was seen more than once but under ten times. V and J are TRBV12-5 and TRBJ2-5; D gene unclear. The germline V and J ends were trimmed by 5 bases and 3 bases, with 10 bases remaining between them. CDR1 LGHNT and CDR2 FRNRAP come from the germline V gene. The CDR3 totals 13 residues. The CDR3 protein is CASGPPGEETQYF. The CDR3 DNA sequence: TGTGCTAGTGGTCCCCCAGGCGAAGAGACCCAGTACTTC. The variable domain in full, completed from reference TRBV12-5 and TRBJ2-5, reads DARVTQTPRHKVTEMGQEVTMRCQPILGHNTVFWYRQTMMQGLELLAYFRNRAPLDDSGMPKDRFSAEMPDATLATLKIQPSEPRDSAVYFCASGPPGEETQYFGPGTRLLVL.

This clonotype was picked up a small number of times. The CDR3 nucleotides read TGCGCCAGCACCTTCTCGGTGGCGGAAGAGACCCAGTACTTC. It encodes CASTFSVAEETQYF. This chain uses TRBV5-1 with TRBJ2-5; D remains ambiguous. V dropped 6 bases and J dropped 3 bases, with 15 bases sitting between them. Germline V gives CDR1 SGHRS, CDR2 YFSETQ. There are 14 residues in the CDR3.

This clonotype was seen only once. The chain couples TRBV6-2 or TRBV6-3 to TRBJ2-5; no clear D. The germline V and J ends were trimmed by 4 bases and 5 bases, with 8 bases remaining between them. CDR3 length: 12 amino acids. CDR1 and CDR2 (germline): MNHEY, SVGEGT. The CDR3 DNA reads TGTGCCAGCAGTTTCCTGGAGGAGACCCAGTACTTC. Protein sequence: CASSFLEETQYF.

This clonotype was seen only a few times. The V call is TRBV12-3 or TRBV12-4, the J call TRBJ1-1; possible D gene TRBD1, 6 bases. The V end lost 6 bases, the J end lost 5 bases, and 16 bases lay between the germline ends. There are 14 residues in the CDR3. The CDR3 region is CASSPPQGWTEAFF. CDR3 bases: TGTGCCAGCAGCCCGCCCCAGGGGTGGACTGAAGCTTTCTTT.

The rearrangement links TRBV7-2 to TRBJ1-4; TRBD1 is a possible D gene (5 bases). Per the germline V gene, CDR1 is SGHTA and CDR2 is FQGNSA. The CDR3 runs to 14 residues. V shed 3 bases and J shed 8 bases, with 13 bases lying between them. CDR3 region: CASSFPGRVEKLFF. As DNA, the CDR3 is TGTGCCAGCAGCTTCCCGGGACGGGTCGAAAAACTGTTTTTT.

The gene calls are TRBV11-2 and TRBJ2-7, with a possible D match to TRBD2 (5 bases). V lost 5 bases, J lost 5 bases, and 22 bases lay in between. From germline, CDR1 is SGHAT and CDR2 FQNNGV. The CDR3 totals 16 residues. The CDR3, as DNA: TGTGCCAGCAGCCCCCCGAGAGGGAAGGCCTTCCACGAGCAGTACTTC. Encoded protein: CASSPPRGKAFHEQYF.

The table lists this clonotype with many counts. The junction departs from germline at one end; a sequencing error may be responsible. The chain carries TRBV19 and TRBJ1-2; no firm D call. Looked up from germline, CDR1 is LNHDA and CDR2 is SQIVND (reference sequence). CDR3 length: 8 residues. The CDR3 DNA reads TGTGCCACCCAAGACGGCTCATTC. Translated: CATQDGSF.

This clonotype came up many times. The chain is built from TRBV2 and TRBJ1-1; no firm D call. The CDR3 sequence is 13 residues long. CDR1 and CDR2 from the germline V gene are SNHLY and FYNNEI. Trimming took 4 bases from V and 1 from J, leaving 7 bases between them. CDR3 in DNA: TGTGCCAGCAGTGCAGACTGGAACACTGAAGCTTTCTTT. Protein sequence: CASSADWNTEAFF.

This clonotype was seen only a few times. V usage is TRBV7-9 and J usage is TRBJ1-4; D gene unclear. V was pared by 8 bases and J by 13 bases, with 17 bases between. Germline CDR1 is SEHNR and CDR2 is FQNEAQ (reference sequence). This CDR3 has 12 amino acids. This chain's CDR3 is CASSPRNSRLFF. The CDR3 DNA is TGTGCCAGCTCACCACGGAACAGCCGACTGTTTTTT.

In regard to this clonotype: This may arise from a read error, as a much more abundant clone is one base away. This CDR3 is CAGSLTESWEQYF. The CDR3 nucleotides read TGTGCCGGCAGCTTAACGGAGTCTTGGGAGCAGTACTTC. The V call is TRBV7-2, the J call TRBJ2-7; unclear D gene. Per germline, CDR1 SGHTA and CDR2 FQGNSA. The CDR3 covers 13 residues.

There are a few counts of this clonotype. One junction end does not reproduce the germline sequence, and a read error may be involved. The DNA of the CDR3 is TGTGCTAGCAGCAACGTCTTTTTACGGGAGTACCAAGAGACCCAGTACTTC. Encoded protein: CASSNVFLREYQETQYF. The chain is built from TRBV7-7 and TRBJ2-5, with D tentatively TRBD2 (6 bases). Germline-derived CDR1 and CDR2 are SSHAT and FNYEAQ (reference sequence). This CDR3 is built from 17 residues.

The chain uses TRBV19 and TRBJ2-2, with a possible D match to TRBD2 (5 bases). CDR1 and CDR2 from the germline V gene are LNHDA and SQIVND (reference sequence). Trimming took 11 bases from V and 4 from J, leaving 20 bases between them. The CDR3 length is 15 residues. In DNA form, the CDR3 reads TGTGCCTGCCCGGTGGAGGTTAGGAGCACCGGGGAGCTGTTTTTT. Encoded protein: CACPVEVRSTGELFF.

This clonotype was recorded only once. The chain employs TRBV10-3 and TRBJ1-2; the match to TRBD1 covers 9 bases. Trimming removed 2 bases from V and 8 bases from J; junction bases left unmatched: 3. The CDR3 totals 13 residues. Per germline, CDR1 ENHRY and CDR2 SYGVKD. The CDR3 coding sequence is TGTGCCATCAGTGAGAACACAGGGGGCGGCTACACCTTC. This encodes CAISENTGGGYTF.

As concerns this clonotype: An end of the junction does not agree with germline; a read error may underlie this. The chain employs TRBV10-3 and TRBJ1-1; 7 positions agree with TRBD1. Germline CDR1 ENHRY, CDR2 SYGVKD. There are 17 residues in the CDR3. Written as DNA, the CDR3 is TGTGCCAGCAGTTACTCAACCCACAGGGGAATGAACACTGAAGCTTTCTTT. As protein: CASSYSTHRGMNTEAFF.

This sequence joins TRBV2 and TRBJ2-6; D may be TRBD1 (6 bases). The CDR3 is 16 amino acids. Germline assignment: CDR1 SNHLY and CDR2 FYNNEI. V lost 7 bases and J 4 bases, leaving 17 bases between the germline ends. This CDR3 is CASTRTANTGANVLTF. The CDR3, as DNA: TGTGCCAGCACCAGGACAGCGAACACCGGGGCCAACGTCCTGACTTTC. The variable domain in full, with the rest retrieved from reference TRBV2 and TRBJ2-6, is EPEVTQTPSHQVTQMGQEVILRCVPISNHLYFYWYRQILGQKVEFLVSFYNNEISEKSEIFDDQFSVERPDGSNFTLKIRSTKLEDSAMYFCASTRTANTGANVLTFGAGSRLTVL.

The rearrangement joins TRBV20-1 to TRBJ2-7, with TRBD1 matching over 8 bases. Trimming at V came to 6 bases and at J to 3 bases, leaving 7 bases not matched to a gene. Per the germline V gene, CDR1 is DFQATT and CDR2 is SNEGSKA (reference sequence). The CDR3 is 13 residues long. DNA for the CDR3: TGCAGTGCCATCGACGGACAGGGCTACGAGCAGTACTTC. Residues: CSAIDGQGYEQYF.

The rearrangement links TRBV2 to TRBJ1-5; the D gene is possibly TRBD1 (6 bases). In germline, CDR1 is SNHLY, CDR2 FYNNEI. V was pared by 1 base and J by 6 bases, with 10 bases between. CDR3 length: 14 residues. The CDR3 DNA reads TGTGCCAGCAGTGAAGAACAGGGTCCTCAGCCCCAGCATTTT. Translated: CASSEEQGPQPQHF.